This T cell receptor beta chain was sequenced during a study of blood T cells in healthy people across ages (dated by TCRdb to about 2015). Regarding the complete study: Template switching captured roughly one uniquely barcoded TCR beta cDNA molecule per two T cells in model experiments. To avoid experimental bias, donors of different ages were randomly spread across the sequencing lanes. Using deep sequencing normalized with unique cDNA molecular identifiers, the study measured how TCR beta repertoire diversity changes with age. The donors were split into four age groups: young (average 16 years), middle-aged (roughly 42), aged (more than 60) and long-lived (more than 80). Using the same blood draw, the study looked at two additional independent replicas of 1 million unique cDNA reads for two donors, one aged 18 to 30 and the other aged 80 or older. Summary of the overall study and its limitations: Observed TCR beta diversity per million T cells fell roughly linearly with age, and a significant reduction was already apparent by age roughly 41. The percentage of naive T cells measured by flow cytometry correlated strongly with observed TCR beta diversity. Compared with the aged group, the long-lived group had more naive CD4+ T cells, fewer expanded clones and increased TCR diversity, a pattern suggesting age selection. The CMV infection status of donors was not known, potentially confounding age-related changes in expanded clonotypes. Estimates of total diversity from one million sequenced T cells were regarded as lower bounds and underestimates. Bulk unsorted PBMC profiling prevented conclusive comparison of naive and antigen-experienced compartments.

Measured from the cysteine to the phenylalanine, the CDR3 is 19 residues long. Kept here is only the CDR3 DNA, which spans 57 bases and is read in frame from base 1. CDR1 and CDR2, per the germline V gene, are SGHVS and FNYEAQ. V is reduced by 2 bases and J by 0 bases, leaving a spacing of 19 bases between them. The library came from 5' RACE. Instrument on record: Illumina HiSeq 2500. A second roughly 7 to 11 cycle PCR used a sample-barcoded 5' primer and a J-beta primer mix. Each TCR beta cDNA molecule received a unique molecular identifier from a template-switch 5' adaptor carrying 12 random nucleotides. At least 2.5 million CDR3-containing paired-end reads were obtained from each sample. First-strand cDNA synthesis was performed from all RNA using the Mint cDNA synthesis kit, with priming by a TRBC-specific oligonucleotide. Following uracil-DNA glycosylase treatment, all cDNA underwent a first 18-cycle PCR with the universal primers M1SS and BC2_uni_R. Under the source paper's analysis protocol: Each sample was normalized by randomly selecting 1 million high-quality reads, each carrying a distinct molecular identifier. Reads sharing molecular identifiers were discarded rather than binned into consensus sequences. MiTCR, run with a Q25 quality threshold and the strictest error-elimination algorithm, handled CDR3 identification, clonotype clustering and error correction. A nonparametric unseen species model with Euler transformation was used to estimate lower-bound total TCR beta diversity. In TCRdb, the public reads were trimmed at Q25 with fastp and aligned with MiXCR, with productive beta chains retained. A single entry per CDR3 protein holds the most common genes and DNA from its merged rows. The V and J calls and clone size are TCRdb's, not the authors'. The sample contains around 870,000 distinct CDR3 sequences, under 30% of them found a single time. Clones ranked in the top ten supply roughly a sixth of the sample.

This clonotype occurred a few times. Its antigen is still unknown. Base qualities are not at hand, and no much larger clone is one base apart. Donors were around 37 systemically healthy Caucasian individuals from Russia aged roughly 6 to 100 years. Each donor gave ten milliliters of peripheral blood, drawn into EDTA-treated Vacutainer tubes. Ficoll-Paque density-gradient centrifugation was used to isolate PBMCs, with at least 7 million per sample. Total RNA was extracted from PBMCs with Trizol reagent, with at least 6 micrograms obtained per sample. For every donor, an aliquot of PBMCs went through flow cytometry to measure the percentages of naive CD45RAhigh/CD27high T cells.

The receptor chain draws on TRBV7-6 and TRBJ1-4, and TRBD1 may be the D gene, going by 6 matching bases. The receptor was derived from a woman older than 75 in good health. The source material was blood. The nucleotide sequence is TGTGCCAGCAGCTTAACGACCGGGGGGCCCGCTGCAACTAATGAAAAACTGTTTTTT. The encoded protein is CASSLTTGGPAATNEKLFF.